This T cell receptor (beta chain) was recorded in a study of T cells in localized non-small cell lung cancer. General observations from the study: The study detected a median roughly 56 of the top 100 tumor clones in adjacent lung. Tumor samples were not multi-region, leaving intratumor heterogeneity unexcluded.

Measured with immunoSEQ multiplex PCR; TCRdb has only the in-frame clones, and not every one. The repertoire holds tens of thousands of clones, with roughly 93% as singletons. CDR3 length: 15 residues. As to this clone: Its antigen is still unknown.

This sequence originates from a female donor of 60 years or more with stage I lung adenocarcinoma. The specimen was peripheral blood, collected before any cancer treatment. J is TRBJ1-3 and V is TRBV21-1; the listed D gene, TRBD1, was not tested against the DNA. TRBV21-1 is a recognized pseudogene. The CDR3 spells CASRRADRGGNTIYF. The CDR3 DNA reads TGTGCCAGCAGGAGGGCCGACAGGGGCGGAAACACCATATATTTT.